The sequence of this TCR beta chain was determined in a study of cytomegalovirus exposure and HLA in healthy donors. Researchers ran the PCR with 60 Vbeta and 13 Jbeta primers. The table came from immunoSEQ multiplex PCR; TCRdb's copy has only in-frame clones and leaves some out. This sample has around 100,000 clones; 79% occur once, and the top ten carry roughly 3.7%. A note on this clone: The antigen is unknown.

These donors, healthy bone marrow donors, were studied. Study-wide results and limits: A link between a missense DCLRE1C variant and TCR beta V- and J-gene trimming emerged from a later analysis. Reports credit the classifier with highly specific, highly sensitive diagnosis of cytomegalovirus status.

Sample: PBMCs. The receptor comes from a female donor in good health and CMV-seropositive.

The CDR3 DNA follows: TGCGCCAGCCTCGCGAGGGGGGGACCTGGGGAGACCCAGTACTTC. Its translation is CASLARGGPGETQYF. The gene calls are TRBV10-2 and TRBJ2-5, with D perhaps TRBD2 (7 bases). This CDR3 has 15 residues. Germline values: CDR1 WSHSY, CDR2 SAAADI. V was clipped by 8 bases and J by 5 bases, with 21 bases between them.